These 8 T cell receptor beta chains originate from one sample sequenced in a study of T cell responses to AZD1222 COVID-19 vaccine (dated by TCRdb to about 2021). The library relied on the immunoSEQ multiplex PCR assay. The source is immuneACCESS, and TCRdb retained only in-frame sequences with V and J called. Part of the clones is not carried over; for the studies checked, unresolved V genes explain less than half of this, and the remainder is unexplained. The sample has 250,000 or so clones on record, 80% to 95% of them singletons. Together, the top ten hold about 0.5% of the sample. In light of the paper, this sample's time point label describes: baseline before first vaccination. The starting material was peripheral blood, obtained on day 0 of AZD1222 vaccination. The receptors originated from an adult in good health.

The chain couples TRBV5-1 to TRBJ2-5; no firm D call. The germline CDR1 and CDR2 sequences are SGHRS and YFSETQ. Trimming pared 0 bases from V and 2 bases from J, leaving 8 bases between. The CDR3 contains 14 residues. The CDR3 region is CASSLAPPQETQYF. The CDR3 bases are TGCGCCAGCAGCTTGGCGCCGCCTCAAGAGACCCAGTACTTC. Combining the CDR3 with reference TRBV5-1 and TRBJ2-5 gives the whole variable domain KAGVTQTPRYLIKTRGQQVTLSCSPISGHRSVSWYQQTPGQGLQFLFEYFSETQRNKGNFPGRFSGRQFSNSRSEMNVSTLELGDSALYLCASSLAPPQETQYFGPGTRLLVL.

This clone was observed once. J is TRBJ1-5 and V is TRBV7-2, with 7 positions matching TRBD1. Germline assignment: CDR1 SGHTA and CDR2 FQGNSA. The CDR3 loop spans 17 amino acids. V lost 1 base to trimming and J lost 10 bases; unmatched junction nucleotides: 16. The CDR3 nucleotides are TGTGCCAGCAGCTTAGTGGGGGGACAGTCCATATCAGCTCCCCAGCATTTT. This encodes CASSLVGGQSISAPQHF.

This CDR3 reads CASLEGGFNSPLHF. The CDR3 region has the DNA TGTGCCAGCCTGGAGGGTGGGTTTAATTCACCCCTCCACTTT. The genes are TRBV28 and TRBJ1-6; no clear D gene. Trimming stripped 8 bases from V and 6 bases from J, with 14 bases between. The germline CDR1 and CDR2 sequences are MDHEN and SYDVKM. CDR3 size: 14 residues.

The chain has TRBV29-1 and TRBJ1-1, with D possibly matching TRBD1 (5 bases). V was shortened by 7 bases and J by 2 bases, with 14 bases between the two germline ends. The CDR3 spans 13 residues. CDR1 and CDR2 from the germline V gene are SQVTM and ANQGSEA. CDR3 coding DNA: TGCAGCGCCCTGAAACAGGCAAACACTGAAGCTTTCTTT. Translated: CSALKQANTEAFF.

This chain uses TRBV15 with TRBJ2-2; TRBD1 might be the D (6 bases). The germline CDR1 and CDR2 sequences are LNHNV and YYDKDF (reference sequence). The CDR3 contains 14 residues. The V gene lost 1 base and the J gene lost 7 bases, with 10 bases spanning the gap. This CDR3 is CATSRGGRDGELFF. In DNA, the CDR3 is TGTGCCACCAGCAGAGGGGGGCGCGACGGGGAGCTGTTTTTT.

This clone came up once. This sequence joins TRBV6-2 or TRBV6-3 and TRBJ1-2; D is undetermined. This CDR3 has 13 residues. V lost 0 bases and J 8 bases, leaving 10 bases between the germline ends. The germline gives CDR1 MNHEY, CDR2 SVGEGT. This CDR3 is CASSYSTGGGYTF. CDR3 sequence (DNA): TGTGCCAGCAGTTACTCAACTGGTGGAGGCTACACCTTC.

This chain joins TRBV19 and TRBJ2-2; the D gene is possibly TRBD2 (5 bases). This CDR3 region has 15 residues. Deletions cut 10 bases from V and 5 bases from J, with 20 bases between. The V gene's germline CDR1 is LNHDA and CDR2 SQIVND (reference sequence). CDR3 sequence: CATSDGAGGTGELFF. DNA of the CDR3: TGTGCCACCTCAGATGGTGCGGGCGGTACCGGGGAGCTGTTTTTT.

The gene calls are TRBV7-9 and TRBJ2-1; TRBD1 agrees at 7 bases. This CDR3 spans 12 amino acids. CDR1 SEHNR and CDR2 FQNEAQ come from the germline V gene (reference sequence). V was clipped by 5 bases and J by 8 bases; unmatched bases: 3. Written as DNA, the CDR3 is TGTGCCAGCAGCCGACAGGGATATGAGCAGTTCTTC. Its protein is CASSRQGYEQFF.